Below, 2 T cell receptor beta chains from the same sample are listed, as sequenced in a study of cytomegalovirus exposure and HLA in healthy donors. The PCR ran on 60 Vbeta and 13 Jbeta primers. Only in-frame clones appear in the TCRdb table, and some are missing; sequencing was by immunoSEQ multiplex PCR. The sample has 130,000 or so clones, about 70% seen once. The sequenced material came from PBMCs. Receptor source: a woman aged 40 to 50 in good health and CMV-seropositive.

This chain links TRBV11-3 with TRBJ1-1, with D possibly being TRBD1 (6 bases). Per the germline V gene, CDR1 is SGHNT and CDR2 is YENEEA. Trimming cost V 1 base and J 4 bases, with 7 bases left between them. This CDR3 has 13 residues. CDR3 in amino acids: CASSLGGLTEAFF. Here the CDR3 DNA reads TGTGCCAGCAGCTTAGGGGGGCTCACTGAAGCTTTCTTT.

The chain uses TRBV11-2 and TRBJ2-3, with 10 bases identical to TRBD2. The trim removed 5 bases at V and 14 bases at J, leaving 16 bases unmatched. There are 15 residues in the CDR3. The V gene's germline CDR1 is SGHAT and CDR2 FQNNGV. The CDR3: CASSPHQRGGIGLYF. The CDR3 nucleotides are TGTGCCAGCAGCCCCCACCAGCGGGGGGGAATTGGGCTGTATTTT.